The entry below describes one T cell receptor (beta chain). Its antigen remains unidentified. This sample stems from a study of cytomegalovirus exposure and HLA in healthy donors. Some clones are missing from TCRdb's copy, which holds only in-frame ones; the method was immunoSEQ multiplex PCR. The table has 130,000 or so clones, roughly 86% seen once. The V gene end was trimmed by 0 bases and the J gene end by 2 bases; junction bases not matched to a gene: 7. CDR1 SGHDT and CDR2 YYEEEE come from the germline V gene. CDR3 length equals 16 residues. Study-level points and caveats: CMV antigen specificity was confirmed in vitro for a few CMV-associated chains. Diagnosis of cytomegalovirus status made by the classifier reportedly showed high specificity and sensitivity.

The genes are TRBV5-6 and TRBJ2-5, with 7 bases lining up with TRBD2. Specimen: PBMCs. The clonotype was recovered from a young man in good health and CMV-seronegative. The CDR3 loop is CASSLGPLAVQETQYF. The CDR3 DNA reads TGTGCCAGCAGCTTGGGCCCGCTAGCGGTTCAAGAGACCCAGTACTTC.